The rows below give T cell receptor beta chains drawn from one sample of a study of PD-L1 blockade in urothelial cancer. Profiled with immunoSEQ multiplex PCR; TCRdb holds only in-frame clones, not every one. The repertoire holds nearly 50,000 clones, approximately 78% seen once, with 8.8% in the top ten. Sequencing was performed on PBMCs, taken around atezolizumab (anti-PD-L1) treatment. Receptors were obtained from a man in his 70s with urothelial cancer. CDR3s include the opening cysteine and the closing phenylalanine or tryptophan. Fields, in order: D gene, CDR3 length, V gene, clone size, J gene, CDR3 protein, CDR3 DNA. The D gene is left open where the match is weak. Some rows have no size entry. The others give once, few or many, or a class for an expanded clone.

D gene: NA; CDR3 length: 15; V gene: TRBV6-4; clone size: NA; J gene: TRBJ2-1; CDR3 protein: CASSVEGQGRNEQFF; CDR3 DNA: TGTGCCAGCAGTGTTGAAGGGCAGGGTCGGAATGAGCAGTTCTTC
D gene: TRBD2; CDR3 length: 15; V gene: TRBV5-1; clone size: NA; J gene: TRBJ2-1; CDR3 protein: CASSLGLALNNEQFF; CDR3 DNA: TGCGCCAGCAGCTTGGGACTAGCGTTAAACAATGAGCAGTTCTTC
D gene: TRBD2; CDR3 length: 14; V gene: TRBV5-4; clone size: NA; J gene: TRBJ2-5; CDR3 protein: CASSDRDYPETQYF; CDR3 DNA: TGTGCCAGCAGCGACCGGGACTATCCGGAGACCCAGTACTTC
D gene: NA; CDR3 length: 11; V gene: TRBV27; clone size: NA; J gene: TRBJ1-1; CDR3 protein: CASSFGGRAFF; CDR3 DNA: TGTGCCAGCAGTTTTGGGGGGAGGGCTTTCTTT
D gene: NA; CDR3 length: 13; V gene: TRBV2; clone size: NA; J gene: TRBJ1-2; CDR3 protein: CASSAGSNYGYTF; CDR3 DNA: TGTGCCAGCAGTGCAGGCTCTAACTATGGCTACACCTTC
D gene: TRBD2; CDR3 length: 15; V gene: TRBV7-3; clone size: NA; J gene: TRBJ2-7; CDR3 protein: CASSLLAGSSYEQYF; CDR3 DNA: TGTGCCAGCAGCTTATTAGCGGGCTCCTCCTACGAGCAGTACTTC
D gene: TRBD2; CDR3 length: 14; V gene: TRBV7-3; clone size: NA; J gene: TRBJ2-1; CDR3 protein: CASSPGRASNEQFF; CDR3 DNA: TGTGCCAGCAGCCCAGGGAGGGCCTCGAATGAGCAGTTCTTC
D gene: NA; CDR3 length: 15; V gene: TRBV6-1; clone size: NA; J gene: TRBJ1-1; CDR3 protein: CASSEAEQLNTEAFF; CDR3 DNA: TGTGCCAGCAGTGAAGCGGAACAGCTGAACACTGAAGCTTTCTTT
D gene: NA; CDR3 length: 14; V gene: TRBV30; clone size: NA; J gene: TRBJ2-1; CDR3 protein: CAWSVVLANNEQFF; CDR3 DNA: TGTGCCTGGAGTGTAGTACTAGCCAACAATGAGCAGTTCTTC
D gene: TRBD1; CDR3 length: 15; V gene: TRBV27; clone size: once; J gene: TRBJ1-5; CDR3 protein: CASRKGTDSNQPQHF; CDR3 DNA: TGTGCCAGCAGGAAAGGGACAGATAGCAATCAGCCCCAGCATTTT
D gene: NA; CDR3 length: 14; V gene: TRBV28; clone size: NA; J gene: TRBJ1-2; CDR3 protein: CASSLLDSLYGYTF; CDR3 DNA: TGTGCCAGCAGTTTACTCGACAGTCTCTATGGCTACACCTTC
D gene: TRBD2; CDR3 length: 16; V gene: TRBV9; clone size: NA; J gene: TRBJ2-3; CDR3 protein: CASSVDGSGGTDTQYF; CDR3 DNA: TGTGCCAGCAGCGTAGATGGTAGCGGGGGCACAGATACGCAGTATTTT
D gene: TRBD1; CDR3 length: 16; V gene: TRBV23-1; clone size: NA; J gene: TRBJ2-5; CDR3 protein: CASKPGTAVPQETQYF; CDR3 DNA: TGCGCCAGCAAACCAGGGACAGCGGTCCCCCAAGAGACCCAGTACTTC
D gene: NA; CDR3 length: 13; V gene: TRBV7-2; clone size: NA; J gene: TRBJ2-7; CDR3 protein: CASSFGSFYEQYF; CDR3 DNA: TGTGCCAGCAGCTTCGGTAGCTTCTACGAGCAGTACTTC
D gene: TRBD2; CDR3 length: 14; V gene: TRBV5-1; clone size: NA; J gene: TRBJ2-7; CDR3 protein: CASSTSGRANEQYF; CDR3 DNA: TGCGCCAGCAGCACCAGCGGGAGGGCCAACGAGCAGTACTTC
D gene: TRBD2; CDR3 length: 14; V gene: TRBV7-6; clone size: NA; J gene: TRBJ2-7; CDR3 protein: CASSPLPGGYEQYF; CDR3 DNA: TGTGCCAGCAGCCCGCTCCCGGGAGGCTACGAGCAGTACTTC
D gene: NA; CDR3 length: 13; V gene: TRBV11-2; clone size: NA; J gene: TRBJ1-2; CDR3 protein: CASSFESQYGYTF; CDR3 DNA: TGTGCCAGCAGCTTCGAATCCCAGTATGGCTACACCTTC
D gene: NA; CDR3 length: 16; V gene: TRBV6-5; clone size: NA; J gene: TRBJ2-7; CDR3 protein: CASSYSFGRGTYEQYF; CDR3 DNA: TGTGCCAGCAGTTACTCGTTCGGACGAGGGACCTACGAGCAGTACTTC
D gene: NA; CDR3 length: 14; V gene: TRBV12-2; clone size: NA; J gene: TRBJ1-1; CDR3 protein: CASRLARRETEAFF; CDR3 DNA: TGTGCAAGTCGCTTAGCTCGGAGGGAAACTGAAGCTTTCTTT
D gene: NA; CDR3 length: 14; V gene: TRBV25-1; clone size: NA; J gene: TRBJ1-1; CDR3 protein: CASSDYDQRTEAFF; CDR3 DNA: TGTGCCAGCAGTGACTATGACCAGAGGACTGAAGCTTTCTTT
D gene: TRBD1; CDR3 length: 17; V gene: TRBV28; clone size: NA; J gene: TRBJ2-5; CDR3 protein: CASSSSRTGGYGETQYF; CDR3 DNA: TGTGCCAGCAGTTCATCCCGGACAGGGGGCTACGGGGAGACCCAGTACTTC
D gene: NA; CDR3 length: 13; V gene: TRBV27; clone size: NA; J gene: TRBJ2-1; CDR3 protein: CATRGTAYNEQFF; CDR3 DNA: TGTGCCACGCGCGGGACAGCGTACAATGAGCAGTTCTTC
D gene: NA; CDR3 length: 12; V gene: TRBV18; clone size: few; J gene: TRBJ1-2; CDR3 protein: CASSLSYYGYTF; CDR3 DNA: TGTGCCAGCTCCCTCTCCTACTATGGCTACACCTTC
D gene: TRBD1; CDR3 length: 16; V gene: TRBV7-2; clone size: NA; J gene: TRBJ2-1; CDR3 protein: CASSSSWDRDHNEQFF; CDR3 DNA: TGTGCCAGCAGCTCCTCTTGGGACAGGGATCACAATGAGCAGTTCTTC
D gene: NA; CDR3 length: 16; V gene: TRBV5-4; clone size: NA; J gene: TRBJ2-2; CDR3 protein: CASTPGQGRNTGELFF; CDR3 DNA: TGTGCCAGCACCCCCGGCCAGGGTCGGAACACCGGGGAGCTGTTTTTT
D gene: NA; CDR3 length: 14; V gene: TRBV2; clone size: NA; J gene: TRBJ2-2; CDR3 protein: CASTVERNTGELFF; CDR3 DNA: TGTGCCAGTACCGTTGAGCGGAACACCGGGGAGCTGTTTTTT
D gene: NA; CDR3 length: 15; V gene: TRBV7-7; clone size: NA; J gene: TRBJ2-5; CDR3 protein: CASSLARGTQETQYF; CDR3 DNA: TGTGCTAGCAGCTTAGCGAGGGGGACCCAAGAGACCCAGTACTTC